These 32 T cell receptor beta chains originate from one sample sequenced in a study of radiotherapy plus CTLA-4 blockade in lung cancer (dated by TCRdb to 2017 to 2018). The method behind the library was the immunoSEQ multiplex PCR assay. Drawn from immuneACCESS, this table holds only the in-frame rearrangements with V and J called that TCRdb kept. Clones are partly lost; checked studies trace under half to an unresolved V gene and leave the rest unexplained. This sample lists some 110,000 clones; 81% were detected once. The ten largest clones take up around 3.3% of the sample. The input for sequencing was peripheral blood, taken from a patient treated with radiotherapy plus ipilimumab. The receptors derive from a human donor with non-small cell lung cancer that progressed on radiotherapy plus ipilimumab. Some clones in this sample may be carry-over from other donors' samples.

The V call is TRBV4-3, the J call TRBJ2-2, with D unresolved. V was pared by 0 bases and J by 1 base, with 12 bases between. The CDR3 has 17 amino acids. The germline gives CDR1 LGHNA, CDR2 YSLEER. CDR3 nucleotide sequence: TGCGCCAGCAGCCAAGAATTCGTCGTAGAGAACACCGGGGAGCTGTTTTTT. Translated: CASSQEFVVENTGELFF.

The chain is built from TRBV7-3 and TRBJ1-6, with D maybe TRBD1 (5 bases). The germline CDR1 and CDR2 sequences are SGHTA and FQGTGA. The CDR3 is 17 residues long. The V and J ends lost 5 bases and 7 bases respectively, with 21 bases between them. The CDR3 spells CASSPRAGDRPNSPLHF. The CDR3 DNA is TGTGCCAGCAGCCCTCGGGCAGGCGACAGACCCAATTCACCCCTCCACTTT.

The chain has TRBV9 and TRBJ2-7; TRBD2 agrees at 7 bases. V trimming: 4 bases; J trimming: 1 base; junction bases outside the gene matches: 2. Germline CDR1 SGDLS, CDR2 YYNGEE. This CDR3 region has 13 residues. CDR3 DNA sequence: TGTGCCAGCAGCAAGGGAGGGTCCTACGAGCAGTACTTC. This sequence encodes CASSKGGSYEQYF.

The CDR3 loop is CASRGAAGNTIYF. CDR3 DNA sequence: TGTGCCAGCAGGGGGGCCGCTGGAAACACCATATATTTT. The chain uses TRBV2 and TRBJ1-3; the D gene is possibly TRBD1 (6 bases). V lost 6 bases and J lost 2, with 8 bases in between. The CDR3 extends over 13 amino acids. The V gene's germline CDR1 is SNHLY and CDR2 FYNNEI.

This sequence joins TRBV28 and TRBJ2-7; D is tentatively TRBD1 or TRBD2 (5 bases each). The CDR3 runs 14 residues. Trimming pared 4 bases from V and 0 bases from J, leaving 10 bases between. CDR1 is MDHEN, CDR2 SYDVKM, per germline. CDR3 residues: CASSWDRSSYEQYF. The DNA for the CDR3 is TGTGCCAGCAGTTGGGACCGGAGCTCCTACGAGCAGTACTTC.

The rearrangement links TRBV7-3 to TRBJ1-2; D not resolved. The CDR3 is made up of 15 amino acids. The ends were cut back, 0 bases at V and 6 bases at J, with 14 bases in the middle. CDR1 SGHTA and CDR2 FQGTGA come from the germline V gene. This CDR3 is CASSLTSNYGDGYTF. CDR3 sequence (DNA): TGTGCCAGCAGCTTAACGTCTAACTACGGAGATGGCTACACCTTC.

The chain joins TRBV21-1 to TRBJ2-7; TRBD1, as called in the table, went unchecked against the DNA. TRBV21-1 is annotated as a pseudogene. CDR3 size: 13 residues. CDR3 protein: CASSKDSPYEQYF. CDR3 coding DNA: TGTGCCAGCAGCAAAGACAGCCCCTACGAGCAGTACTTC.

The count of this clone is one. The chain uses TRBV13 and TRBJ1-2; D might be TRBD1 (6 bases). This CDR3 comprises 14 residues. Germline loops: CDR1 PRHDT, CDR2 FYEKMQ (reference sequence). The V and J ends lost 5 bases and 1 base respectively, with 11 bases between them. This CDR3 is CASSPQGINYGYTF. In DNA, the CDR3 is TGTGCCAGCAGCCCCCAGGGGATTAACTATGGCTACACCTTC.

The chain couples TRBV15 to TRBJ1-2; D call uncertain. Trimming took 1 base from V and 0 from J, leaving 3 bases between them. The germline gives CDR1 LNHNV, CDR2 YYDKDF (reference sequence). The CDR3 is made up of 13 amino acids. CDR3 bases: TGTGCCACCAGCAGAGGCACTAACTATGGCTACACCTTC. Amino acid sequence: CATSRGTNYGYTF.

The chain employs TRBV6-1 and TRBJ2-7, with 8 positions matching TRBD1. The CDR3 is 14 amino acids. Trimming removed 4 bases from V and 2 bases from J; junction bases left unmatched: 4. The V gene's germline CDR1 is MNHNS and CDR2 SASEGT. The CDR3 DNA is TGTGCCAGCAGTGGAAGGACAGGGACCTACGAGCAGTACTTC. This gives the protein CASSGRTGTYEQYF.

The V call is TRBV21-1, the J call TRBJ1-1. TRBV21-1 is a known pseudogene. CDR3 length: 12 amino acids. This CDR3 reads CASSWGHTEAFF. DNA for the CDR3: TGTGCCAGCAGTTGGGGTCACACTGAAGCTTTCTTT.

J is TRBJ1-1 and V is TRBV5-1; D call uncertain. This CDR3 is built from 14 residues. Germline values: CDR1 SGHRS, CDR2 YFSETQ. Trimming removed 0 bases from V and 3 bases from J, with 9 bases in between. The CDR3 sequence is CASSLEGSDTEAFF. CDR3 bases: TGCGCCAGCAGCTTGGAGGGTTCTGACACTGAAGCTTTCTTT.

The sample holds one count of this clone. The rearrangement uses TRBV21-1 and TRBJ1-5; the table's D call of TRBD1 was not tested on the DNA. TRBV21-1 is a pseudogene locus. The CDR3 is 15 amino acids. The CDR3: CASNRQGDSNQPQHF. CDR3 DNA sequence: TGTGCCAGCAACCGACAGGGTGATAGCAATCAGCCCCAGCATTTT.

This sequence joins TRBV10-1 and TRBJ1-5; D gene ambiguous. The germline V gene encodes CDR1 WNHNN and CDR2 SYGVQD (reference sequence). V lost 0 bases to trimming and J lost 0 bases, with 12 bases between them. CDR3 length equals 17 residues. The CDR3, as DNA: TGCGCCAGCAGTGAGTCTATAGGCATATATAGCAATCAGCCCCAGCATTTT. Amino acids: CASSESIGIYSNQPQHF.

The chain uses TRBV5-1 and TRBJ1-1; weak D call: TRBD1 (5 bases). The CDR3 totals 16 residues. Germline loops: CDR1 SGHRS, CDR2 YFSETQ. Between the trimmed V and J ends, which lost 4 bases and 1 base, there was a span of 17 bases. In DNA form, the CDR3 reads TGCGCCAGCAGCAAGACCCAAGGGACGGGGAACACTGAAGCTTTCTTT. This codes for CASSKTQGTGNTEAFF.

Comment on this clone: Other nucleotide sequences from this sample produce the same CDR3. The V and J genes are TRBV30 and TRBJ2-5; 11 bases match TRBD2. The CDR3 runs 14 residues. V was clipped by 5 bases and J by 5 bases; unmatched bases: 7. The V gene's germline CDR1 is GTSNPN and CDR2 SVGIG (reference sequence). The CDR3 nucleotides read TGTGCCTGGGTTAGCGGGGGGGGTCGGGAGACCCAGTACTTC. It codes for CAWVSGGGRETQYF.

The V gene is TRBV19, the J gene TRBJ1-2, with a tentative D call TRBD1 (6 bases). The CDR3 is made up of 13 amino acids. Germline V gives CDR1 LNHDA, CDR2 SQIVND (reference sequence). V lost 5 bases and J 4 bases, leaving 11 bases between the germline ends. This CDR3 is CASSPWTAYGYTF. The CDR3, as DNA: TGTGCCAGTAGTCCCTGGACAGCCTATGGCTACACCTTC.

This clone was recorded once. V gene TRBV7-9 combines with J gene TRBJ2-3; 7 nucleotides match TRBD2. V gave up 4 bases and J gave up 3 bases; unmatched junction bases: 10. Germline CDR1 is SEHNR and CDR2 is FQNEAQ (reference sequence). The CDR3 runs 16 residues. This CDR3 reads CASSSTGGGWTDTQYF. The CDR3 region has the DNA TGTGCCAGCAGCTCAACAGGCGGGGGTTGGACAGATACGCAGTATTTT.

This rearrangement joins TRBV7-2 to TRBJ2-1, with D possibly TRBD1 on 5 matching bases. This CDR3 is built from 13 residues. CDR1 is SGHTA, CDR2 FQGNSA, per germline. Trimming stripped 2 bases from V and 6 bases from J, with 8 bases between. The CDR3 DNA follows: TGTGCCAGCAGCTTAAAAGGGGTCAATGAGCAGTTCTTC. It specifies CASSLKGVNEQFF.

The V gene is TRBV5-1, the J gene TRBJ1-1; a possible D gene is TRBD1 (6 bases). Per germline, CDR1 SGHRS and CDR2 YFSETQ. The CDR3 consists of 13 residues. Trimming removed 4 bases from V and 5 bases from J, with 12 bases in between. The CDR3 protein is CASSATGMTEAFF. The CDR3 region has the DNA TGCGCCAGCAGCGCTACAGGGATGACTGAAGCTTTCTTT.

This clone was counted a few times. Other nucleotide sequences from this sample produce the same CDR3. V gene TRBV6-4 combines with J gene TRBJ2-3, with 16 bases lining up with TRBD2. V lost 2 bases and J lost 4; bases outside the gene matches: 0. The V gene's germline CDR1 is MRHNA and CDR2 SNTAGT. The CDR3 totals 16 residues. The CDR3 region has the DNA TGTGCCAGCAGTGACGGGACTAGCGGGGGGGCAGATACGCAGTATTTT. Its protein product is CASSDGTSGGADTQYF.

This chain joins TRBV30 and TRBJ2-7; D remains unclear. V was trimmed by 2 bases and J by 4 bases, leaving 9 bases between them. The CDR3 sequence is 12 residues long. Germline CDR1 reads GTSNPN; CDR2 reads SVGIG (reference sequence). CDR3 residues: CAWSYNLYEQYF. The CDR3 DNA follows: TGTGCCTGGAGTTATAATCTGTACGAGCAGTACTTC.

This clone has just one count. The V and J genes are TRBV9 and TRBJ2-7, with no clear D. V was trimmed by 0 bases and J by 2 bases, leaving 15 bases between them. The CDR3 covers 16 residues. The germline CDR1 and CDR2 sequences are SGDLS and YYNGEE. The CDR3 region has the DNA TGTGCCAGCAGCGTAGCCCCGGCAGGTTCAACCTACGAGCAGTACTTC. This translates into CASSVAPAGSTYEQYF.

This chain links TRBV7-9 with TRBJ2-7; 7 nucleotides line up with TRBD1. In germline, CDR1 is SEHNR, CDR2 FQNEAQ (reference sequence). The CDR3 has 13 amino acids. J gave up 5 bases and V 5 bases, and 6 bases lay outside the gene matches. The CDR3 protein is CASSATGENEQYF. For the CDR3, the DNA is TGTGCCAGCAGCGCTACAGGGGAAAACGAGCAGTACTTC.

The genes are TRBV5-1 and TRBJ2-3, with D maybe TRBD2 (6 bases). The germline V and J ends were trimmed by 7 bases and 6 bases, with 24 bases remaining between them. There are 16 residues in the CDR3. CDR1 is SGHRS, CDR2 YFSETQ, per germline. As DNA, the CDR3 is TGCGCCAGCTCCCGGGGCGGGGTAAGTCGGCGTGATACGCAGTATTTT. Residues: CASSRGGVSRRDTQYF.

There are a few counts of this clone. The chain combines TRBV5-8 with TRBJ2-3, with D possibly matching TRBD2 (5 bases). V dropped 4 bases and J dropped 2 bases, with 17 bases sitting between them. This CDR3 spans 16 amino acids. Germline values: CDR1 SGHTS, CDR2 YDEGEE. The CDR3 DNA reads TGTGCCAGCAGCGCACCCACAGCGGATAACACAGATACGCAGTATTTT. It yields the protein CASSAPTADNTDTQYF. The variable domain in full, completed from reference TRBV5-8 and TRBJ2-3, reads EAGVTQSPTHLIKTRGQQATLRCSPISGHTSVYWYQQALGLGLQFLLWYDEGEERNRGNFPPRFSGRQFPNYSSELNVNALELEDSALYLCASSAPTADNTDTQYFGPGTRLTVL.

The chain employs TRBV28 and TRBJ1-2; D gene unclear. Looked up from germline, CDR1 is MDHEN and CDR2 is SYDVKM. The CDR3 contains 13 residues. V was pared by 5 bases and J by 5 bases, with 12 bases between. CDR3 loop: CASSTGRMYGYTF. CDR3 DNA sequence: TGTGCCAGCAGTACCGGACGGATGTATGGCTACACCTTC.

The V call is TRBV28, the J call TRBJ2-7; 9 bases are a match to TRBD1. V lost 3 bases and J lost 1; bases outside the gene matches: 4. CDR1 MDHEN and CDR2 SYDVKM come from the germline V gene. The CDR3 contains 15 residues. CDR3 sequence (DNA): TGTGCCAGCAGTTTCATAGGGACAGGGTCCTACGAGCAGTACTTC. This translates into CASSFIGTGSYEQYF. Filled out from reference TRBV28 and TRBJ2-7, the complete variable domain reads DVKVTQSSRYLVKRTGEKVFLECVQDMDHENMFWYRQDPGLGLRLIYFSYDVKMKEKGDIPEGYSVSREKKERFSLILESASTNQTSMYLCASSFIGTGSYEQYFGPGTRLTVT.

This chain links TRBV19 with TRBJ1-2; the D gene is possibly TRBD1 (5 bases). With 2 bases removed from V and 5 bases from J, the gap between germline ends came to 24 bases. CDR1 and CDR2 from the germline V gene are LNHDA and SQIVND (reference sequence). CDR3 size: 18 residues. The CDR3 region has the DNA TGTGCCAGTAGTATAACCCCCCCGGGGGAGGGCGGACGTTATGGCTACACCTTC. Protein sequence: CASSITPPGEGGRYGYTF. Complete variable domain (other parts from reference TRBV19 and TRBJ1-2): DGGITQSPKYLFRKEGQNVTLSCEQNLNHDAMYWYRQDPGQGLRLIYYSQIVNDFQKGDIAEGYSVSREKKESFPLTVTSAQKNPTAFYLCASSITPPGEGGRYGYTFGSGTRLTVV.

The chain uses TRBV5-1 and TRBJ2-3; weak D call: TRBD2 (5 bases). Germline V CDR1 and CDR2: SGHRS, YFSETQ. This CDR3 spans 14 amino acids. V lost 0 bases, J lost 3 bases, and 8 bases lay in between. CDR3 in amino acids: CASSLDSGTDTQYF. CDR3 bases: TGCGCCAGCAGCTTGGATTCGGGGACAGATACGCAGTATTTT.

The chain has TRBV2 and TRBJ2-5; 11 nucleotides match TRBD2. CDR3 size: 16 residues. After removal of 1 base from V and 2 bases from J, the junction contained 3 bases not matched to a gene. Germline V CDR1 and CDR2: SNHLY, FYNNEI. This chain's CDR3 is CASSEGLAGHQETQYF. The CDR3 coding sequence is TGTGCCAGCAGTGAAGGACTAGCGGGGCATCAAGAGACCCAGTACTTC.

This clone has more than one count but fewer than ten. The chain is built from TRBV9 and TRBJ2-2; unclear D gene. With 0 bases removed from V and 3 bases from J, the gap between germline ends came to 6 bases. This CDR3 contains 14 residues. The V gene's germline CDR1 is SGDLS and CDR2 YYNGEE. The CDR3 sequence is CASSVVWDTGELFF. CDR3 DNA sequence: TGTGCCAGCAGCGTAGTTTGGGACACCGGGGAGCTGTTTTTT.